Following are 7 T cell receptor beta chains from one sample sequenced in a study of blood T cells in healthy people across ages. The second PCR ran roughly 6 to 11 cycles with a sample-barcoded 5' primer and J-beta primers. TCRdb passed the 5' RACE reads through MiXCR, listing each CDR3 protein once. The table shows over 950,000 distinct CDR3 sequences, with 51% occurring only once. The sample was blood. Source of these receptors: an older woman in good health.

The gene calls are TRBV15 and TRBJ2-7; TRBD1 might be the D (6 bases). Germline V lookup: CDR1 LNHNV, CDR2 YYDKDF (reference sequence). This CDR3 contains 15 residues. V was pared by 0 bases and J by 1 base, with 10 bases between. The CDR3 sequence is CATSRDAGTSYEQYF. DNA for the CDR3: TGTGCCACCAGCAGAGACGCCGGGACATCCTACGAGCAGTACTTC.

CDR3 bases: TGCGCCAGCAGCTTCCTAGCGGGGGGGACAACAGACAATGAGCAGTTCTTC. Its protein product is CASSFLAGGTTDNEQFF. The rearrangement joins TRBV5-1 to TRBJ2-1; TRBD2 matches 12 bases. Germline CDR1 and CDR2: SGHRS and YFSETQ. CDR3 length equals 17 residues. V lost 2 bases and J lost 5; bases outside the gene matches: 8. Looking up the rest from reference TRBV5-1 and TRBJ2-1 gives the full variable domain: KAGVTQTPRYLIKTRGQQVTLSCSPISGHRSVSWYQQTPGQGLQFLFEYFSETQRNKGNFPGRFSGRQFSNSRSEMNVSTLELGDSALYLCASSFLAGGTTDNEQFFGPGTRLTVL.

CDR3 nucleotides: TGTGCCAGCTCACCCGGGACTAGCGAGAAGACCCAGTACTTC. Translation gives CASSPGTSEKTQYF. The J gene is TRBJ2-7, the V gene TRBV18, with 10 bases matching TRBD2. The J call is doubtful: the DNA matches TRBJ2-5 better. Germline CDR1 KGHSH, CDR2 LQKENI. The CDR3 spans 14 residues.

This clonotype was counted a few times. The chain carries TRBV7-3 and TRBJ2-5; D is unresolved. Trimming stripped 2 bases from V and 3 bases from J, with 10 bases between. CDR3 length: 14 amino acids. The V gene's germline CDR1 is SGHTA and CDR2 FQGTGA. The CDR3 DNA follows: TGTGCCAGCAGCTTACCAGGACCCAAAGAGACCCAGTACTTC. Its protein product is CASSLPGPKETQYF.

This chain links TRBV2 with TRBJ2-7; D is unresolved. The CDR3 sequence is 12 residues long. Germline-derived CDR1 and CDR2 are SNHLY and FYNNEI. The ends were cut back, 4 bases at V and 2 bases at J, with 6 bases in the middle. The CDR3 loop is CASSVGTYEQYF. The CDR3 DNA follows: TGTGCCAGCAGTGTGGGGACCTACGAGCAGTACTTC.

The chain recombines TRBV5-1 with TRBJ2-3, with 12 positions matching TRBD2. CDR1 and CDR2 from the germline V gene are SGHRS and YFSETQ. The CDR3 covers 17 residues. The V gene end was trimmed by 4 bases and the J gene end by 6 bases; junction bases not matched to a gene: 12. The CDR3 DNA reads TGCGCCAGCAGCACTACGACTAGCGGGAGTGGATTGGATACGCAGTATTTT. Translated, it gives CASSTTTSGSGLDTQYF.

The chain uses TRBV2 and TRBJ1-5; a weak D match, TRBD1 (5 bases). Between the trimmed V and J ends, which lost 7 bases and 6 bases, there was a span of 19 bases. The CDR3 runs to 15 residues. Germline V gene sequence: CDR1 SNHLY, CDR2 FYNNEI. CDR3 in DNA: TGTGCCAGCATCCGGGACGGGGGGAACAGTCAGCCCCAGCATTTT. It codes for CASIRDGGNSQPQHF.